This TCR beta chain was recovered during a study of shared clonotypes between healthy human individuals (dated by TCRdb to between 2020 and 2021). As for the study more broadly: The cohort comprised a couple of women and a few men aged 18 to 49 years. Per donor, three plates each were used for CD4 naive and CD4 memory, two for CD8 naive, and one for CD8 memory. The study deeply sequenced blood TCR repertoires of several healthy adults to estimate repertoire size and the extent of clonotype sharing between individuals. Per donor, leukapheresis produced somewhere between about 0.94 and 9.5 billion PBMCs. Libraries were prepared and TCR repertoires were sequenced by different laboratories using diverse techniques, in order to increase sequencing depth and limit assay-specific biases. Study-wide findings and limitations: Incomplete sequencing was indicated by rarefaction of sorted-subset datasets, despite the large sequencing depth. Estimated clonotype richness was generally larger for naive than for memory subsets. Only blood was sampled, and tissue TCR repertoires likely differ from those in blood. The small number of donors limited the genetic and exposure-history diversity represented. Compared with non-shared clonotypes, clonotypes shared by all four sorted-subset donors had higher generation probabilities. Approximately 5% of naive CD4, around 4% of naive CD8, about 2.4% of memory CD4, and around 0.4% of memory CD8 clonotypes were shared across several donors. Pairwise subsampling led to the expectation that sequencing depth would affect the degree of clonotype sharing among donors.

Using the deep immunoSEQ assay, multiplex PCR amplified TCR CDR3 regions from genomic DNA. Extracted genomic DNA from each cell subset was distributed evenly across all wells of several immunoSEQ 96-well plates, and each plate was treated as a replicate. For sorted subsets, 150 to 200 ng genomic DNA, equal to some 28,000 T cell genomes, was loaded into each replicate PCR. Purified libraries were measured with a Qubit 3.0 fluorometer, size-checked on a Bioanalyzer 2100, and measured again with the KAPA Library Quantification kit. Each immunoSEQ 96-well plate was sequenced on its own single-read 150-cycle Illumina NextSeq 550 flow cell. In the authors' own workflow: Because only junctional sequences without quality scores were contained in the immunoSEQ output, filtering matching that applied to full-length reads could not be performed. Sequences were annotated with PyIR, a Python wrapper for IgBLAST v1.9, and V/J genes and CDR3 were assigned using IMGT germline references. Reads with weak V/J assignments (E-value above 1e-6), missing CDR3, stop codons, out-of-frame junctions, or ambiguous translated residues were removed. V3J clonotypes were defined as sequences sharing an identical inferred V gene, J gene, and CDR3 amino acid sequence. Percentage overlap between repertoires was calculated by dividing the number of shared unique clonotypes by the size of the smaller repertoire. Three approaches were used to assess repertoire richness: RTK rarefaction, the Chao1 estimator, and Recon v2.1 estimates of unobserved clonotypes. OLGA was used to compute generation probabilities for all TCRbeta clonotypes that the gDNA method yielded from several donors. In its TCRdb copy, this immuneACCESS table keeps in-frame sequences only and misses some clones. Where compared with another copy, unresolved V genes explain less than half of these, and the others have no known cause. For V, J and clone size, that table is used; D and trimming come from the DNA. A total of about 1,800,000 clones appear in this sample, roughly 94% of them only once. Clones ranked in the top ten supply 0.95% to 1.5% of the sample.

There are 17 amino acids in the CDR3, from cysteine to phenylalanine inclusive. Only the CDR3 portion is preserved as DNA: 51 bases, with reading frame beginning at the first base. Reading the germline V gene gives CDR1 MRHNA and CDR2 SNTAGT. Germline trimming amounts to 4 bases on V and 0 bases on J, with 8 as the count of junction bases outside the gene matches. CD8 naive samples were obtained by positive selection for CCR7 among CD45RO-negative cells, yielding a CD45RA+CCR7+ population from which TemRA cells were excluded. The donors were healthy, HIV-negative adults who had no recently reported acute infections or vaccinations. Every donor was a Caucasian adult living in Nashville, Tennessee, USA. Blood was collected by leukapheresis, and PBMCs were isolated by Ficoll-Histopaque density gradient centrifugation and then cryopreserved in liquid nitrogen vapor phase. Analytical flow cytometry was used to check the purity and quantity of each magnetically sorted T cell population. Genomic DNA was isolated from each sorted fraction and quantified by UV absorbance on a Nanodrop 2000c.

A word on this clone: It has no known antigen specificity. No clone much larger than this one lies a single base away; base qualities are absent.

Sample: naive CD8+ T cells sorted from blood. The sample's cell subset or site label, in plain terms: CD45RA+CCR7+. The receptor chain draws on TRBV6-4 and TRBJ2-2, with 7 middle bases fitting TRBD2. The sequence was obtained from a man aged 18 to 30 in good health. The base sequence is TGTGCCAGCAGTGCCTCTCACGGGGGGACGAACACCGGGGAGCTGTTTTTT. Its product reads: CASSASHGGTNTGELFF.